The 24 T cell receptor beta chains presented below share a single source sample, sequenced in a study of response to subunit inactivated influenza vaccine. TCRdb re-called the RT-PCR reads with MiXCR, one entry per CDR3 protein. The sample includes 450,000 to 600,000 distinct CDR3 sequences, more than 15% of them seen just once. The starting material was CD4+ T cells sorted from PBMCs, obtained roughly 24 months after vaccination. These receptors were obtained from a man aged 50 to 69 who received an inactivated influenza vaccine.

This clonotype was seen only a few times. The V and J genes are TRBV12-3 or TRBV12-4 and TRBJ1-2; tentatively, D is TRBD1 (5 bases). CDR3 length equals 15 residues. The V end was cut by 4 bases, the J end by 1 base, with 13 bases between. The CDR3 DNA sequence: TGTGCCAGCAGTTCCCGGGACTTCTATAACTATGGCTACACCTTC. It yields the protein CASSSRDFYNYGYTF.

Only a few counts were recorded for this clonotype. The chain recombines TRBV6-6 with TRBJ2-1; weak D call: TRBD2 (6 bases). The CDR3 totals 12 residues. Germline V gives CDR1 MNHNY, CDR2 SVGAGI (reference sequence). The V gene lost 7 bases and the J gene lost 9 bases, with 13 bases spanning the gap. The CDR3 reads CASTLGTPEQFF. CDR3 DNA: TGTGCCAGCACCCTAGGGACTCCTGAGCAGTTCTTC.

The rearrangement links TRBV10-2 to TRBJ1-3; TRBD1 might be the D (5 bases). From germline, CDR1 is WSHSY and CDR2 SAAADI. Trimming stripped 4 bases from V and 4 bases from J, with 14 bases between. The CDR3 covers 15 residues. Here the CDR3 reads CASSGNQGTGNTIYF. In DNA form, the CDR3 reads TGCGCCAGCAGTGGAAATCAGGGAACCGGAAACACCATATATTTT.

The J gene is TRBJ2-1, the V gene TRBV28; tentative D call: TRBD1 (6 bases). Germline V gene sequence: CDR1 MDHEN, CDR2 SYDVKM. This CDR3 has 12 residues. The ends were cut back, 4 bases at V and 6 bases at J, with 7 bases in the middle. In nucleotides, the CDR3 is TGTGCCAGCAGTTCGGACAGCAATGAGCAGTTCTTC. Amino acids: CASSSDSNEQFF.

This clonotype was observed a handful of times. The chain has TRBV5-1 and TRBJ1-1; D unresolved. Deletions cut 0 bases from V and 3 bases from J, with 12 bases between. The CDR3 spans 15 residues. CDR1 is SGHRS, CDR2 YFSETQ, per germline. DNA of the CDR3: TGCGCCAGCAGCTTGGTCGCTGGAGCCGACACTGAAGCTTTCTTT. Translation gives CASSLVAGADTEAFF.

This chain uses TRBV29-1 with TRBJ1-2, with TRBD1 identical over 9 bases. The germline V gene encodes CDR1 SQVTM and CDR2 ANQGSEA. The CDR3 extends over 14 amino acids. V dropped 4 bases and J dropped 7; count of bases not matched to a gene: 10. CDR3 residues: CSVGSGDRVFGYTF. The CDR3 DNA follows: TGCAGCGTTGGATCCGGGGACAGGGTATTTGGCTACACCTTC.

This clonotype was counted only a few times. The genes are TRBV7-2 and TRBJ2-1; possible D gene TRBD2, 7 bases. V was pared by 5 bases and J by 4 bases, with 18 bases between. Germline-derived CDR1 and CDR2 are SGHTA and FQGNSA. The CDR3 loop spans 16 amino acids. The CDR3 is CASSPLRGGPYNEQFF. CDR3 nucleotides: TGTGCCAGCAGCCCCCTCCGCGGGGGCCCTTACAATGAGCAGTTCTTC.

This clonotype was recorded a few times. This rearrangement joins TRBV29-1 to TRBJ1-1; D uncertain. Germline lookup yields CDR1 SQVTM and CDR2 ANQGSEA. CDR3 length equals 12 residues. Deletions cut 8 bases from V and 11 bases from J, with 21 bases between. The CDR3 is CSTHEAWGGAFF. The CDR3 region has the DNA TGCAGCACCCATGAAGCTTGGGGTGGTGCTTTCTTT.

The chain uses TRBV3-1 and TRBJ2-1, with D perhaps TRBD1 (6 bases). Per germline, CDR1 LGHDT and CDR2 YNNKEL (reference sequence). The CDR3 extends over 14 amino acids. V gave up 1 base and J gave up 6 bases, with 10 bases separating them. The CDR3 region is CASSQVVRGNEQFF. In nucleotides, the CDR3 is TGTGCCAGCAGCCAAGTTGTCAGGGGCAATGAGCAGTTCTTC.

This clonotype was seen a few times. The chain recombines TRBV12-3 or TRBV12-4 with TRBJ2-3; possibly TRBD1 or TRBD2 for D (5 bases each). Trimming left V 5 bases short and J 9 bases short, with 12 bases between. The CDR3 is 12 residues long. DNA for the CDR3: TGTGCCAGCAGTCCGAGGGGTGGCACGCAGTATTTT. This codes for CASSPRGGTQYF.

This clonotype was observed a few times. The V gene is TRBV20-1, the J gene TRBJ1-2, with D perhaps TRBD1 (6 bases). Trimming took off 0 bases at V and 1 base at J, with 12 bases between the two ends. Germline assignment: CDR1 DFQATT and CDR2 SNEGSKA (reference sequence). CDR3 length: 15 amino acids. This CDR3 is CSARDRGHNNYGYTF. CDR3 nucleotides: TGCAGTGCTAGAGATAGGGGACACAATAACTATGGCTACACCTTC.

This clonotype was detected a few times. V gene TRBV18 combines with J gene TRBJ1-2; maybe TRBD1 (5 bases). Trimming shortened V by 3 bases and J by 5 bases, and 16 bases separated the two germline ends. The germline V gene encodes CDR1 KGHSH and CDR2 LQKENI. This CDR3 is 15 amino acids long. The chain's CDR3 is CASSPNGGTRYGYTF. The CDR3 DNA sequence: TGTGCCAGCTCACCTAACGGGGGGACTCGGTATGGCTACACCTTC.

This clonotype was seen at least ten times. The DNA of the CDR3 is TGCAGCGTTACCGGGAGGTTCACCGGGGAGCTGTTTTTT. Translating it yields CSVTGRFTGELFF. The J gene is TRBJ2-2, the V gene TRBV29-1; 7 positions agree with TRBD2. V lost 5 bases and J lost 4; bases outside the gene matches: 4. This CDR3 is built from 13 residues. In germline, CDR1 is SQVTM, CDR2 ANQGSEA.

This clonotype came up many times. The rearrangement joins TRBV28 to TRBJ2-2; D possibly uses TRBD1 or TRBD2 (6 bases each). V was clipped by 3 bases and J by 5 bases, with 10 bases between them. Germline-derived CDR1 and CDR2 are MDHEN and SYDVKM. The CDR3 has 14 residues. The CDR3 DNA sequence: TGTGCCAGCAGTTTGGGGGGCCGGACCGGGGAGCTGTTTTTT. Translated, it gives CASSLGGRTGELFF. Using reference TRBV28 and TRBJ2-2 for the parts outside the CDR3, the full variable domain is DVKVTQSSRYLVKRTGEKVFLECVQDMDHENMFWYRQDPGLGLRLIYFSYDVKMKEKGDIPEGYSVSREKKERFSLILESASTNQTSMYLCASSLGGRTGELFFGEGSRLTVL.

This chain uses TRBV4-3 with TRBJ2-1; TRBD2 is a possible D gene (5 bases). CDR3 size: 14 residues. CDR1 LGHNA and CDR2 YSLEER come from the germline V gene. V was trimmed by 1 base and J by 5 bases, leaving 9 bases between them. The CDR3 DNA reads as TGCGCCAGCAGCCAAGCGCCCGGGAACAATGAGCAGTTCTTC. Translation: CASSQAPGNNEQFF.

The gene calls are TRBV6-2 or TRBV6-3 and TRBJ1-5; TRBD1 aligns across 9 bases. Germline CDR1 is MNHEY and CDR2 is SVGEGT. Trimming removed 7 bases from V and 6 bases from J; junction bases left unmatched: 4. This CDR3 comprises 13 residues. This CDR3 is CASNDRGSQPQHF. CDR3 sequence (DNA): TGTGCCAGCAATGACAGGGGGAGTCAGCCCCAGCATTTT.

This clonotype was picked up one time. The V call is TRBV24-1, the J call TRBJ2-5; 7 bases are shared with TRBD2. The length of the CDR3 is 14 residues. Trimming took 5 bases from V and 2 from J; bases not matched to a gene: 4. The germline gives CDR1 KGHDR, CDR2 SFDVKD. CDR3 DNA sequence: TGTGCCACCAGTGGGGGGGGACTTCAAGAGACCCAGTACTTC. Its protein is CATSGGGLQETQYF.

The rearrangement joins TRBV20-1 to TRBJ1-5, with D perhaps TRBD1 (5 bases). Trimming took 6 bases from V and 8 from J, leaving 20 bases between them. The CDR3 spans 14 residues. Looked up from germline, CDR1 is DFQATT and CDR2 is SNEGSKA (reference sequence). The CDR3 loop is CSAPLPGLFEPQHF. The CDR3, as DNA: TGCAGTGCCCCCCTCCCGGGACTCTTTGAGCCCCAGCATTTT.

This clonotype was counted between two and nine times. The CDR3 reads CASNKGQGARETQYF. CDR3 DNA sequence: TGTGCCAGCAACAAGGGACAGGGGGCGAGAGAGACCCAGTACTTC. This chain joins TRBV6-1 and TRBJ2-5, with TRBD1 matching over 12 bases. Germline trimming cut 7 bases from V and 4 bases from J; bases unmatched to any gene: 7. The V gene's germline CDR1 is MNHNS and CDR2 SASEGT. The CDR3 runs 15 residues.

This clonotype was seen more than once but under ten times. J is TRBJ1-4 and V is TRBV7-9, with D tentatively TRBD1 (6 bases). Germline loops: CDR1 SEHNR, CDR2 FQNEAQ (reference sequence). V was cut by 1 base and J by 0 bases, with 12 bases left in between. The CDR3 has 17 amino acids. The DNA for the CDR3 is TGTGCCAGCAGCTTAGTCAGGGGTCCCCCAACTAATGAAAAACTGTTTTTT. The encoded protein is CASSLVRGPPTNEKLFF.

V gene TRBV20-1 combines with J gene TRBJ2-3; TRBD2 matches at 9 bases. This CDR3 has 15 amino acids. Germline CDR1 is DFQATT and CDR2 is SNEGSKA (reference sequence). V lost 4 bases, J lost 1 base, and 6 bases stayed unmatched. The CDR3 DNA sequence: TGCAGTGCTAAAAGAGTAGCGGGGGGCACAGATACGCAGTATTTT. Translated, it gives CSAKRVAGGTDTQYF.

The chain recombines TRBV5-1 with TRBJ2-5; D uncertain. Deletions cut 2 bases from V and 4 bases from J, with 9 bases between. Germline V gives CDR1 SGHRS, CDR2 YFSETQ. There are 13 residues in the CDR3. The CDR3, as DNA: TGCGCCAGCAGCTTTGGGATTTCAGAGACCCAGTACTTC. Translation: CASSFGISETQYF.

This rearrangement joins TRBV5-4 to TRBJ2-3; TRBD2 aligns across 7 bases. Trimming removed 4 bases from V and 2 bases from J; junction bases left unmatched: 7. The CDR3 has 15 residues. From germline, CDR1 is SGHNT and CDR2 YYREEE (reference sequence). For the CDR3, the DNA is TGTGCCAGCAGCCCAAGCGGGGCATACACAGATACGCAGTATTTT. Translating gives CASSPSGAYTDTQYF.

V usage is TRBV12-3 or TRBV12-4 and J usage is TRBJ2-1; D remains unclear. The CDR3 is 10 amino acids. CDR3 region: CATGYNEQFF. The DNA of the CDR3 is TGTGCAACGGGTTACAATGAGCAGTTCTTC.